The rows below give T cell receptor beta chains drawn from one sample of a study of blood T cell repertoires in COVID-19. TCRdb's table, derived via immunoSEQ multiplex PCR, lists solely in-frame clones and lacks some. The data hold about 220,000 clones, with about four fifths observed a single time. The specimen sequenced was peripheral blood. The source is a woman aged 40 to 50 with active or convalescent COVID-19. The CDR3 runs from the conserved cysteine through the conserved F or W. The order of the fields is V gene, clone size, CDR3 protein. Clone size is shown for a subset of rows, as once, few, many or a class of expanded clone.

TRBV29-1 | - | CSPVGGSGNEQFF
TRBV6-1 | few | CASSERWGGGSSYEQYF
TRBV5-1 | once | CASSDPGQGGNYGYTF
TRBV6-5 | - | CASSYSTGTGRDEQYF
TRBV20-1 | few | CSASSGHEAFF
TRBV7-8 | - | CASSSSPGGLGNEQFF
TRBV6-2/TRBV6-3 | - | CASSNGGRLNTEAFF
TRBV29-1 | - | CSVEVDRFAFF
TRBV6-1 | - | CASSEQGPNQPQHF
TRBV28 | - | CASSPSPGQGNEKLFF
TRBV29-1 | - | CSVEVTGLYGYTF
TRBV5-1 | - | CASSPEEDYGYTF
TRBV7-3 | few | CASSQGTGVYGYTF
TRBV3-1/TRBV3-2 | - | CASSQDTRGQYF
TRBV6-6 | - | CASRDLGQNNSPLHF
TRBV5-1 | - | CASTTQGGSYNEQFF
TRBV2 | - | CASSGQLTEAFF
TRBV7-3 | - | CASSLRGAIETQYF
TRBV27 | - | CASTPRGSGEGYGYTF
TRBV7-9 | - | CASSHWNRSGLGKKLFF
TRBV5-1 | - | CASSLERAEQYF
TRBV6-6 | - | CASTLSGNTGELFF
TRBV9 | - | CASSPAVSGQFYGYTF
TRBV24-1 | - | CATSNTGQGKGNQPQHF
TRBV28 | - | CASTTGRSGANVLTF
TRBV29-1 | once | CSYNGVDTQYF
TRBV6-5 | - | CASSSGVDSTF
TRBV2 | once | CASSDRGPKETQYF
TRBV10-1 | - | CASSDLQGASYNEQFF
TRBV7-2 | - | CASSFGTVSYEQYF
TRBV27 | - | CASSLWRGYEQYF
TRBV4-1 | - | CASSQEGAGLTREQYF
TRBV18 | - | CASSPSGGDEQFF
TRBV24-1 | - | CATRGSSPGELFF
TRBV12-3/TRBV12-4 | - | CASSLLWEYGYTF
TRBV3-1/TRBV3-2 | - | CASDSGRDHEQYF
TRBV5-4 | few | CASSLAAQGAVEQYF
TRBV21-1 | - | CASSKGGGERNYEQYF
TRBV18 | - | CASSPGVRGTNYGYTF
TRBV30 | - | CAWSKGTGQREQYF
TRBV7-8 | many | CASRTGTGPYEQYF
TRBV6-5 | - | CASTDYGSYEQYF
TRBV10-3 | - | CAISFGQNTGELFF
TRBV4-1 | once | CASSHDSGTYEQYF
TRBV4-1 | - | CASSHQGPTEAFF
TRBV9 | - | CASSVGQGSGYGYTF
TRBV9 | - | CASSVESIYNEQFF
TRBV27 | - | CASSTTYRVTEAFF
TRBV11-3 | - | CASSSPGTSYTDTQYF
TRBV4-1 | - | CASSQAYSGTQNTIYF
TRBV14 | - | CASSGRSRGSSGANVLTF
TRBV2 | - | CASVGNRVGETQYF
TRBV18 | few | CASSPNRDSNQPQHF
TRBV30 | - | CAWNRQGMGNSMNTEAFF
TRBV2 | - | CASSGPGTGNTEAFF